Only a few counts were recorded for the clone carrying this T cell receptor (beta chain). Trimming left V 0 bases short and J 5 bases short, with 23 bases between. Germline CDR1 is SGHRS and CDR2 is YFSETQ. The CDR3 covers 18 residues. The entirety of the isolated RNA underwent reverse transcription, so expressed TCRB transcripts were sequenced. Clones were read by immunoSEQ multiplex PCR, and TCRdb kept only the in-frame ones, dropping some. Of over 500,000 clones in the sample, around 15% were seen once. The source of the sample is a study of beta chain features in type 1 diabetes. Source material: naive CD4+ T cells from blood. This sequence joins TRBV5-1 and TRBJ2-5; TRBD2 is a possible D gene (6 bases). This sequence originates from a man between 18 and 29 years old in good health. CDR3 sequence reads: CASSLGGLAITRTETQYF. The CDR3 DNA follows: TGCGCCAGCAGCTTGGGGGGTCTAGCGATAACCCGTACGGAGACCCAGTACTTC.